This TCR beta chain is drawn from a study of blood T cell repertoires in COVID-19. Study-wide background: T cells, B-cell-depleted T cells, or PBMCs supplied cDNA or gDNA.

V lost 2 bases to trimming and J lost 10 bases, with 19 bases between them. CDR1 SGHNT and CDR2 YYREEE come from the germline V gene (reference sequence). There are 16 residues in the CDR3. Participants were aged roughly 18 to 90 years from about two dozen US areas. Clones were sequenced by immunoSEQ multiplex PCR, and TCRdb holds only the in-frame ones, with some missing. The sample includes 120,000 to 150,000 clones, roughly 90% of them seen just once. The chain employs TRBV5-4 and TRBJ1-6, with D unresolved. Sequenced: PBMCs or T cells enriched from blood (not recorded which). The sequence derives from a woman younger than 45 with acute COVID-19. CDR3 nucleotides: TGTGCCAGCAGCTTCCGGCCCCCGTCAGGTGGCTCACCCCTCCACTTT. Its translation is CASSFRPPSGGSPLHF.